Shown below are 31 T cell receptor beta chains from a single sample sequenced in a study of blood T cell repertoires in COVID-19. The protocol was immunoSEQ multiplex PCR, while the TCRdb copy is restricted to in-frame clones and leaves out a portion. The sample has some 120,000 clones; over 75% are singletons. The sequenced sample was peripheral blood. Receptors originate from a woman aged 55-75 years with acute or convalescent COVID-19.

The chain uses TRBV12-5 and TRBJ1-1; D is perhaps TRBD1 (6 bases). V shed 3 bases and J shed 6 bases, with 20 bases lying between them. In germline, CDR1 is LGHNT, CDR2 FRNRAP. The length of the CDR3 is 16 residues. CDR3 DNA: TGTGCTAGTGGTTTCGGGCTAAAACAGGGAGAGCCTGAAGCTTTCTTT. Protein product: CASGFGLKQGEPEAFF.

This clone has more than one count but fewer than ten. This sequence joins TRBV19 and TRBJ1-5; D ambiguous. This CDR3 has 13 residues. Between the trimmed V and J ends, which lost 4 bases and 6 bases, there was a span of 10 bases. Germline CDR1 LNHDA, CDR2 SQIVND (reference sequence). The CDR3 DNA follows: TGTGCCAGTAGTACAGGCTTCGGTCAGCCCCAGCATTTT. It is translated as CASSTGFGQPQHF.

This rearrangement joins TRBV3-1 (or the pseudogene TRBV3-2) to TRBJ1-2; TRBD1 might be the D (6 bases). Germline lookup yields CDR1 LGHDT and CDR2 YNNKEL (reference sequence). The ends were cut back, 0 bases at V and 8 bases at J, with 13 bases in the middle. The CDR3 loop spans 14 amino acids. The CDR3 nucleotides are TGTGCCAGCAGCCAAGATGGGGGGGCGAGGGGCTACACCTTC. Translated, it gives CASSQDGGARGYTF.

The chain uses TRBV21-1 and TRBJ2-7; TRBD1 reflects the table's D call only, with no check against the DNA. TRBV21-1 is a pseudogene segment. CDR3 length equals 14 residues. CDR3 residues: CASSTEGQNYEQYF. The CDR3 bases are TGTGCCAGCAGCACCGAAGGACAGAACTACGAGCAGTACTTC.

The chain is built from TRBV6-5 and TRBJ1-2, with D tentatively TRBD1 (6 bases). With 1 base removed from V and 7 bases from J, the gap between germline ends came to 16 bases. This CDR3 has 15 residues. Germline V lookup: CDR1 MNHEY, CDR2 SVGAGI. CDR3 residues: CASSYFRGGEFGYTF. The CDR3 coding sequence is TGTGCCAGCAGTTACTTTAGGGGGGGCGAATTTGGCTACACCTTC.

The CDR3 DNA follows: TGTGCCAGCAGTGAAACGGGGGTCGTGAACACTGAAGCTTTCTTT. Its protein is CASSETGVVNTEAFF. The rearrangement joins TRBV6-1 to TRBJ1-1, with a possible D match to TRBD1 (5 bases). CDR1 is MNHNS, CDR2 SASEGT, per germline. V lost 2 bases and J lost 0, with 10 bases in between. This CDR3 contains 15 residues.

The genes are TRBV7-9 and TRBJ2-5; 7 positions match TRBD2. The ends lost 1 base at V and 5 bases at J; junction bases unmatched: 7. This CDR3 spans 15 amino acids. The germline gives CDR1 SEHNR, CDR2 FQNEAQ (reference sequence). The CDR3 region is CASSLVAAGVETQYF. The CDR3 DNA reads TGTGCCAGCAGCTTAGTGGCGGCGGGAGTTGAGACCCAGTACTTC.

Note on this clone: At one boundary the junction diverges from the germline segment, which might be a read error. V gene TRBV7-2 combines with J gene TRBJ2-7; D not certain. The CDR3 spans 11 residues. Germline lookup yields CDR1 SGHTA and CDR2 FQGNSA. Here the CDR3 DNA reads TGTGCCAGCAGCGAATACTACGGGCAGTACTTC. This codes for CASSEYYGQYF.

CDR3 DNA: TGTGCCAGCAGCGAACCGCCCGGGACTAGCTCCCTGTGGTACTTC. It specifies CASSEPPGTSSLWYF. This sequence joins TRBV7-9 and TRBJ2-5, with 9 positions matching TRBD2. CDR3 size: 15 residues. Germline loops: CDR1 SEHNR, CDR2 FQNEAQ (reference sequence). J was trimmed by 13 bases and V by 5 bases; bases with no gene match: 17.

V and J are TRBV5-8 and TRBJ1-5; D perhaps matches TRBD1 (6 bases). CDR1 and CDR2 from the germline V gene are SGHTS and YDEGEE. Trimming took off 5 bases at V and 7 bases at J, with 13 bases between the two ends. This CDR3 spans 13 amino acids. CDR3 nucleotide sequence: TGTGCCAGCAGGAGGCAGGGGTCACAGCCCCAGCATTTT. Translation gives CASRRQGSQPQHF.

The chain employs TRBV27 and TRBJ1-1; 7 bases fit TRBD1. CDR1 is MNHEY, CDR2 SMNVEV, per germline (reference sequence). The V segment lost 8 bases and the J segment 2 bases; nucleotides outside the gene matches: 5. The CDR3 covers 13 residues. The CDR3 spells CASSRTGNTEAFF. In nucleotides, the CDR3 is TGTGCCAGCTCAAGGACAGGTAACACTGAAGCTTTCTTT.

The chain links TRBV19 to TRBJ2-7, with D uncertain. The CDR3 is made up of 13 amino acids. V lost 3 bases to trimming and J lost 3 bases, with 9 bases between them. Germline-derived CDR1 and CDR2 are LNHDA and SQIVND (reference sequence). The CDR3 spells CASSISRGYEQYF. The CDR3 coding sequence is TGTGCCAGTAGTATTTCGCGAGGCTACGAGCAGTACTTC.

This clone appeared once. This CDR3 is CASSLATSVTYEQYV. CDR3 nucleotide sequence: TGTGCCAGCAGCTTGGCAACTAGCGTTACTTACGAGCAGTACGTC. V gene TRBV5-8 combines with J gene TRBJ2-7, with 7 bases that match TRBD2. Germline trimming cut 0 bases from V and 4 bases from J; bases unmatched to any gene: 7. Germline loops: CDR1 SGHTS, CDR2 YDEGEE. CDR3 length: 15 residues.

The chain recombines TRBV7-8 with TRBJ2-3, with 10 bases matching TRBD2. The CDR3 spans 17 residues. With 3 bases clipped from V and 3 bases from J, the junction kept 9 bases outside the gene matches. Germline CDR1 is SGHVS and CDR2 is FQNEAQ. The CDR3 reads CASSFRAASGSTDTQYF. The CDR3 DNA reads as TGTGCCAGCAGCTTTAGGGCGGCTAGCGGGAGTACAGATACGCAGTATTTT.

The chain employs TRBV6-1 and TRBJ1-2; 12 nucleotides agree with TRBD1. The junction had 26 bases not matched to a gene; V was cut back by 2 bases and J by 1 base. This CDR3 has 24 residues. Germline V gene sequence: CDR1 MNHNS, CDR2 SASEGT. CDR3 bases: TGTGCCAGCAGTGAAAAGGTAGGGGTTAACATTGTGGGGACAGGGGGCGCTTATAACTATGGCTACACCTTC. It is translated as CASSEKVGVNIVGTGGAYNYGYTF.

The rearrangement joins TRBV4-1 to TRBJ2-7, with 9 bases matching TRBD2. V lost 4 bases, J lost 3 bases, and 10 bases stayed unmatched. The CDR3 totals 16 residues. The germline gives CDR1 MGHRA, CDR2 YSYEKL. The CDR3 nucleotides read TGCGCCAGCAGCCCCGGTCTCGGGACTAGCAGCTACGAGCAGTACTTC. Amino acids: CASSPGLGTSSYEQYF.

This rearrangement joins TRBV30 to TRBJ2-1; 9 nucleotides agree with TRBD2. Germline V gene lookup returns CDR1 GTSNPN and CDR2 SVGIG (reference sequence). This CDR3 region has 13 residues. V dropped 2 bases and J dropped 7; count of bases not matched to a gene: 3. Here the CDR3 reads CAWSTAGGNEQFF. The CDR3 nucleotides are TGTGCCTGGAGTACGGCGGGAGGGAATGAGCAGTTCTTC.

V gene TRBV6-5 combines with J gene TRBJ2-1; no clear D. The CDR3 covers 14 residues. Germline V gene data show CDR1 as MNHEY and CDR2 as SVGAGI. Trimming took off 5 bases at V and 1 base at J, with 9 bases between the two ends. This CDR3 reads CASSPLLSYNEQFF. In nucleotides, the CDR3 is TGTGCCAGCAGTCCTTTATTGTCCTACAATGAGCAGTTCTTC.

The CDR3 sequence: CASSESTGPYEQYF. The CDR3 DNA sequence: TGCGCCAGCAGTGAGTCGACAGGGCCCTACGAGCAGTACTTC. The chain has TRBV10-1 and TRBJ2-7, with 7 bases matching TRBD1. In germline, CDR1 is WNHNN, CDR2 SYGVQD (reference sequence). V gave up 0 bases and J gave up 2 bases; unmatched junction bases: 1. This CDR3 spans 14 amino acids.

The chain has TRBV15 and TRBJ1-3, with 7 nucleotides matching TRBD1. Trimming cost V 2 bases and J 4 bases; bases outside gene matches: 17. CDR1 LNHNV and CDR2 YYDKDF come from the germline V gene (reference sequence). This CDR3 is built from 19 residues. The CDR3 loop reads CATSRLIGTAPLPGNTIYF. The CDR3 DNA sequence: TGTGCCACCAGCAGACTAATAGGGACAGCGCCACTGCCCGGAAACACCATATATTTT.

Here the CDR3 DNA reads TGTGCCAGCAGCCAGAAGATCTATAGCGGCGCCTACGAGCAGTACTTC. This translates into CASSQKIYSGAYEQYF. The gene calls are TRBV3-1 (or the pseudogene TRBV3-2) and TRBJ2-7; D might be TRBD2 (6 bases). V was shortened by 3 bases and J by 2 bases, with 17 bases between the two germline ends. The CDR3 length is 16 residues. Germline V gene sequence: CDR1 LGHDT, CDR2 YNNKEL (reference sequence).

The chain uses TRBV6-5 and TRBJ1-2; D unresolved. Between the trimmed V and J ends, which lost 0 bases and 7 bases, there was a span of 12 bases. There are 14 residues in the CDR3. In germline, CDR1 is MNHEY, CDR2 SVGAGI. Here the CDR3 DNA reads TGTGCCAGCAGTTACTCGAGTGGGGAGGTTGGCTACACCTTC. This codes for CASSYSSGEVGYTF.

The J gene is TRBJ1-1, the V gene TRBV7-9; D is perhaps TRBD1 (6 bases). The ends were cut back, 2 bases at V and 3 bases at J, with 7 bases in the middle. The CDR3 extends over 13 amino acids. Germline lookup yields CDR1 SEHNR and CDR2 FQNEAQ (reference sequence). CDR3 residues: CASSLNRDTEAFF. The CDR3 DNA reads as TGTGCCAGCAGCTTAAACAGGGACACTGAAGCTTTCTTT.

This chain links TRBV7-9 with TRBJ1-2; no firm D call. The germline V and J ends were trimmed by 2 bases and 0 bases, with 7 bases remaining between them. Germline-derived CDR1 and CDR2 are SEHNR and FQNEAQ (reference sequence). This CDR3 contains 14 residues. Here the CDR3 reads CASSLTTTNYGYTF. CDR3 DNA sequence: TGTGCCAGCAGCTTAACGACAACTAACTATGGCTACACCTTC.

The V and J genes are TRBV11-1 and TRBJ2-1, with D hard to call. Germline assignment: CDR1 SGHAT and CDR2 FQDESV (reference sequence). There are 13 residues in the CDR3. The V and J ends lost 5 bases and 2 bases respectively, with 7 bases between them. CDR3: CASSPVPYNEQFF. CDR3 nucleotide sequence: TGTGCCAGCAGCCCCGTCCCCTACAATGAGCAGTTCTTC. Full variable domain (missing parts from reference TRBV11-1 and TRBJ2-1): EAEVAQSPRYKITEKSQAVAFWCDPISGHATLYWYRQILGQGPELLVQFQDESVVDDSQLPKDRFSAERLKGVDSTLKIQPAELGDSAMYLCASSPVPYNEQFFGPGTRLTVL.

The chain links TRBV12-3 or TRBV12-4 to TRBJ1-4; D is undetermined. The CDR3 is 13 amino acids. The germline V and J ends were trimmed by 6 bases and 0 bases, with 5 bases remaining between them. The CDR3 DNA reads as TGTGCCAGCAGAGAGACAACTAATGAAAAACTGTTTTTT. Translated, it gives CASRETTNEKLFF.

V usage is TRBV27 and J usage is TRBJ2-3, with TRBD2 identical over 7 bases. Per germline, CDR1 MNHEY and CDR2 SMNVEV (reference sequence). This CDR3 is built from 17 residues. V gave up 7 bases and J gave up 7 bases; unmatched junction bases: 20. This chain's CDR3 is CASTSLTSARVLNTQYF. CDR3 DNA sequence: TGTGCCAGCACCTCCCTTACTAGCGCCAGGGTGCTTAATACGCAGTATTTT.

The genes are TRBV12-3 or TRBV12-4 and TRBJ1-2, with D tentatively TRBD1 (5 bases). The ends were cut back, 5 bases at V and 8 bases at J, with 9 bases in the middle. The CDR3 extends over 11 amino acids. CDR3 DNA: TGTGCCAGCAGTGACAGTGGCGGCTACACCTTC. Protein: CASSDSGGYTF.

The table lists this clone with a count of one. The rearrangement links TRBV24-1 to TRBJ2-1; D is undetermined. Germline assignment: CDR1 KGHDR and CDR2 SFDVKD. With 3 bases removed from V and 12 bases from J, the gap between germline ends came to 11 bases. The CDR3 has 12 amino acids. DNA for the CDR3: TGTGCCACCAGTGATCCGCCTCGCGGGCAGTTCTTC. Translating it yields CATSDPPRGQFF.

The CDR3 DNA reads TGTGCCACCAGTGATACGGTCCCCCTACTGTATTTT. Amino acid sequence: CATSDTVPLLYF. This rearrangement joins TRBV24-1 to TRBJ2-3; D uncertain. Trimming removed 3 bases at V and 14 bases at J, with 14 bases between. Germline loops: CDR1 KGHDR, CDR2 SFDVKD. The length of the CDR3 is 12 residues.

As DNA, the CDR3 is TGTGCCAGCAGCTTGGGGACTTCTAGCACAGATACGCAGTATTTT. The encoded protein is CASSLGTSSTDTQYF. V gene TRBV13 combines with J gene TRBJ2-3, with D possibly being TRBD2 (6 bases). The ends were cut back, 3 bases at V and 0 bases at J, with 10 bases in the middle. The germline V gene encodes CDR1 PRHDT and CDR2 FYEKMQ (reference sequence). The CDR3 totals 15 residues.